The 13 T cell receptor beta chains below come from one sample, sequenced in a study of shared clonotypes between healthy human individuals. TCRdb's table, derived via immunoSEQ multiplex PCR, lists solely in-frame clones and lacks some. In the table there are under 2,500,000 clones, roughly 95% of which are singletons. The sequenced sample consisted of naive CD4+ T cells sorted from blood. Described subset: CD45RA+ positively selected. These receptors were obtained from a man between 18 and 35 years old in good health.

The rearrangement joins TRBV11-2 to TRBJ1-3; TRBD1 might be the D (5 bases). There are 14 residues in the CDR3. Germline lookup yields CDR1 SGHAT and CDR2 FQNNGV. V was trimmed by 5 bases and J by 2 bases, leaving 10 bases between them. The CDR3: CASSVPGAGNTIYF. The DNA of the CDR3 is TGTGCCAGCAGCGTCCCGGGGGCTGGAAACACCATATATTTT.

The CDR3: CASSPTGKGQPQHF. The CDR3 nucleotides are TGTGCCAGCAGCCCTACAGGAAAGGGTCAGCCCCAGCATTTT. This rearrangement joins TRBV6-6 to TRBJ1-5, with D maybe TRBD1 (5 bases). This CDR3 has 14 residues. The V end was cut by 6 bases, the J end by 6 bases, with 15 bases between. Germline V lookup: CDR1 MNHNY, CDR2 SVGAGI (reference sequence).

The CDR3 loop reads CASSYSHQGGNTIYF. Written as DNA, the CDR3 is TGTGCCAGCAGTTACTCGCATCAGGGAGGAAACACCATATATTTT. This chain joins TRBV6-5 and TRBJ1-3; D perhaps matches TRBD1 (5 bases). Germline CDR1 is MNHEY and CDR2 is SVGAGI. CDR3 length equals 15 residues. V was pared by 0 bases and J by 4 bases, with 10 bases between.

The chain has TRBV5-6 and TRBJ2-3; possible D gene TRBD2, 5 bases. CDR1 and CDR2 from the germline V gene are SGHDT and YYEEEE. V lost 4 bases and J lost 2, with 8 bases in between. This CDR3 is built from 13 residues. The chain's CDR3 is CASSNRDTDTQYF. The DNA for the CDR3 is TGTGCCAGCAGCAACCGGGACACAGATACGCAGTATTTT.

The chain has TRBV4-1 and TRBJ1-4, with 11 bases lining up with TRBD1. V was pared by 3 bases and J by 7 bases, with 7 bases of the junction left unmatched. Germline lookup yields CDR1 MGHRA and CDR2 YSYEKL. The CDR3 runs 16 residues. The CDR3 spells CASSQGSGTGGEKLFF. Written as DNA, the CDR3 is TGCGCCAGCAGCCAGGGTTCCGGGACAGGGGGTGAAAAACTGTTTTTT.

V and J are TRBV7-8 and TRBJ2-2, with 8 bases identical to TRBD2. This CDR3 has 18 amino acids. CDR1 is SGHVS, CDR2 FQNEAQ, per germline. Losses at the gene ends were 8 bases for V and 2 bases for J; bases not matched to a gene: 16. The CDR3 sequence: CASPRWVVAGYNTGELFF. CDR3 nucleotide sequence: TGTGCCAGCCCGAGGTGGGTAGTAGCGGGATATAACACCGGGGAGCTGTTTTTT.

The J gene is TRBJ2-1, the V gene TRBV28; D perhaps matches TRBD2 (5 bases). Germline CDR1 is MDHEN and CDR2 is SYDVKM. V was clipped by 6 bases and J by 8 bases, with 20 bases between them. The CDR3 extends over 15 amino acids. The CDR3 bases are TGTGCCAGCAGAAGCGGTGGCATCACCTCTCATGAGCAGTTCTTC. Translated, it gives CASRSGGITSHEQFF.

The chain couples TRBV7-2 to TRBJ2-7; 9 nucleotides align to TRBD2. CDR1 and CDR2 (germline): SGHTA, FQGNSA. The CDR3 totals 14 residues. The V segment lost 3 bases and the J segment 6 bases; nucleotides outside the gene matches: 6. The CDR3 here is CASSFSGGTFEQYF. The CDR3 region has the DNA TGTGCCAGCAGCTTTAGCGGGGGCACCTTCGAGCAGTACTTC. The whole variable domain, filled in from reference TRBV7-2 and TRBJ2-7, reads GAGVSQSPSNKVTEKGKDVELRCDPISGHTALYWYRQSLGQGLEFLIYFQGNSAPDKSGLPSDRFSAERTGGSVSTLTIQRTQQEDSAVYLCASSFSGGTFEQYFGPGTRLTVT.

CDR3 sequence reads: CAWNQRGDEQFF. The CDR3 DNA follows: TGTGCCTGGAACCAACGGGGGGATGAGCAGTTCTTC. The chain carries TRBV30 and TRBJ2-1, with 7 nucleotides matching TRBD2. Trimming at V came to 4 bases and at J to 8 bases, leaving 5 bases not matched to a gene. The germline V gene has CDR1 GTSNPN and CDR2 SVGIG (reference sequence). This CDR3 has 12 residues.

The chain links TRBV5-1 to TRBJ1-6; TRBD1 agrees at 7 bases. Per germline, CDR1 SGHRS and CDR2 YFSETQ. The CDR3 runs to 16 residues. After removal of 2 bases from V and 8 bases from J, the junction contained 10 bases not matched to a gene. This CDR3 reads CASSFLTGTAYSPLHF. In DNA form, the CDR3 reads TGCGCCAGCAGCTTCTTGACAGGGACAGCGTATTCACCCCTCCACTTT.

The genes are TRBV7-2 and TRBJ2-3, with 8 bases that match TRBD2. The length of the CDR3 is 16 residues. CDR1 SGHTA and CDR2 FQGNSA come from the germline V gene. V lost 1 base and J lost 5; bases outside the gene matches: 8. The CDR3 DNA reads TGTGCCAGCAGCTTAGTTGGGTCGGGAGGGTTAGATACGCAGTATTTT. Protein: CASSLVGSGGLDTQYF.

Notes on this clone: The sample contains more than one DNA sequence encoding this CDR3. The chain combines TRBV19 with TRBJ2-3; D is possibly TRBD1 (5 bases). This CDR3 region has 14 residues. The V gene lost 3 bases and the J gene lost 3 bases, with 10 bases spanning the gap. CDR1 LNHDA and CDR2 SQIVND come from the germline V gene (reference sequence). CDR3 sequence reads: CASSIQGGTDTQYF. The CDR3 bases are TGTGCCAGTAGTATTCAGGGTGGGACAGATACGCAGTATTTT.

This chain links TRBV28 with TRBJ2-7; 10 bases agree with TRBD1. Germline CDR1 MDHEN, CDR2 SYDVKM. The CDR3 is 17 amino acids. The V segment lost 10 bases and the J segment 3 bases; nucleotides outside the gene matches: 18. The CDR3 DNA sequence: TGTGCCACCTTTGGACCCGTGGGGACAGGGGCAGGCTACGAGCAGTACTTC. Its protein is CATFGPVGTGAGYEQYF.